In its sample, the clone carrying this T cell receptor beta chain was seen once. The target antigen is unknown. The sample belongs to a study of T-cell reconstitution after alpha-beta-depleted transplantation in children. Study-wide findings and caveats: Expanded graft clones numbering several hundred reportedly gave rise to alpha-beta T cells about two months after transplant. The authors attributed T-cell counts and diversity one year after transplant mostly to newly produced T cells. Recipient T cells and thymic progenitors that survived were the source of the high TCRbeta diversity seen at day 60 in some patients.

CDR1 and CDR2 (germline): SGHNT, YENEEA. Trimming removed 0 bases from V and 7 bases from J, with 16 bases in between. CDR3 length: 16 amino acids. Unique molecular identifiers tagged the TCRbeta library. TCRdb re-analysed the PCR reads in MiXCR, keeping a single row per CDR3 protein. In the table there are 500,000 to 650,000 distinct CDR3 sequences, 9.5% to 12% of which are singletons. The V gene is TRBV11-3, the J gene TRBJ2-1; a possible D gene is TRBD2 (6 bases). The sample was PBMCs, mostly from graft donor cells, taken 180 days after TCRalphabeta/CD19-depleted stem cell transplant. The source of this sequence is a female patient younger than 10 who had a stem cell transplant for aplastic anemia, so the T cells may come from the graft donor. DNA of the CDR3: TGTGCCAGCAGCTTAGAGGCGTCGGGAGTTGGGAATGAGCAGTTCTTC. This gives the protein CASSLEASGVGNEQFF.